This TCR beta chain was recorded in a study of T cells in Graves' hyperthyroidism and ophthalmopathy. Germline values: CDR1 SQVTM, CDR2 ANQGSEA. The V end lost 2 bases, the J end lost 3 bases, and 13 bases lay between the germline ends. There are 15 residues in the CDR3. Researchers took RNA transcripts and amplified the TCR beta CDR3 regions from them. With the HTBI primer set, the TCR CDR3 went through a first round of RT-PCR. TCRdb independently ran MiXCR on the multiplex PCR reads; one entry per CDR3 protein. The data hold a few hundred thousand distinct CDR3 sequences, with 15% to 19% observed a single time.

This clonotype originated in a woman aged 25 to 39 with Graves' hyperthyroidism. Input material: blood. The V gene is TRBV29-1, the J gene TRBJ2-2; D might be TRBD2 (6 bases). The CDR3 sequence: CSVETSRRDTGELFF. CDR3 in DNA: TGCAGCGTTGAAACGTCCAGGAGGGACACCGGGGAGCTGTTTTTT.